The rows below give T cell receptor beta chains drawn from one sample of a study of blood T cell repertoires in COVID-19. Using immunoSEQ multiplex PCR, the repertoire was profiled, and TCRdb retains in-frame clones only, with some absent. The sample gives fewer than 250,000 clones, approximately 90% of which show up once; around 0.85% is in the top ten. The specimen was peripheral blood. These receptors originate from a man in his fifties or sixties with COVID-19, enrolled during active disease. The CDR3 runs from the conserved cysteine through the conserved F or W. Fields, in order: D gene, V gene, J gene, clone size, CDR3 protein, CDR3 DNA. D genes are given only for firm matches. Clone size appears in some rows only: once, few, many, or a class for an expanded clone.

TRBD1	TRBV28	TRBJ1-5	.	CASSPHWSRQGVNSNQPQHF	TGTGCCAGCAGCCCACACTGGTCCAGACAGGGCGTGAATAGCAATCAGCCCCAGCATTTT
TRBD1	TRBV18	TRBJ1-2	.	CASSPPSLTGGYGYTF	TGTGCCAGCTCACCACCCTCCTTGACAGGGGGCTATGGCTACACCTTC
.	TRBV27	TRBJ2-7	few	CASATQLAGMSYEQYF	TGTGCCAGCGCAACTCAACTAGCAGGTATGAGCTACGAGCAGTACTTC
.	TRBV24-1	TRBJ2-2	.	CATSMNTGELFF	TGTGCCACCAGCATGAACACCGGGGAGCTGTTTTTT
.	TRBV7-9	TRBJ1-1	.	CASSLDKNTEAFF	TGTGCCAGCAGTCTGGACAAAAACACTGAAGCTTTCTTT
TRBD2	TRBV19	TRBJ2-1	.	CASSMIAGDHSGSYNEQFF	TGTGCCAGTAGTATGATTGCGGGGGACCATTCGGGCTCCTACAATGAGCAGTTCTTC
TRBD1	TRBV28	TRBJ2-7	.	CASIPGGTGRHEQYF	TGTGCCAGCATCCCCGGGGGGACAGGGCGCCACGAGCAGTACTTC
TRBD2	TRBV6-8	TRBJ2-3	.	CASSSLGLDSTDTQYF	TGTGCCAGCAGTTCTTTGGGACTAGATAGCACAGATACGCAGTATTTT
TRBD1	TRBV7-6	TRBJ1-4	.	CASSLPGQGRREKLFF	TGTGCCAGCAGCCTACCGGGACAGGGACGGCGGGAAAAACTGTTTTTT
.	TRBV27	TRBJ2-3	.	CASSPWGADTQYF	TGTGCCAGCAGTCCCTGGGGGGCAGATACGCAGTATTTT